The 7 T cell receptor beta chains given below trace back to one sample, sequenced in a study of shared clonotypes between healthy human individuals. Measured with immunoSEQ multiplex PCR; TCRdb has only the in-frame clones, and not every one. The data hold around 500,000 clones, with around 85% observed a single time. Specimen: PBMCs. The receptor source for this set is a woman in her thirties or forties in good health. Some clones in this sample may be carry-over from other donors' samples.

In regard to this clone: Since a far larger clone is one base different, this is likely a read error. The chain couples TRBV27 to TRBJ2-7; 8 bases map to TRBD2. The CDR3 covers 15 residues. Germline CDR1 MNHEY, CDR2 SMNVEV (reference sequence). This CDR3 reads CAGSFFAGGLPEQYF. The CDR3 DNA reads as TGTGCCGGCAGTTTTTTTGCGGGAGGCCTTCCGGAGCAGTACTTC.

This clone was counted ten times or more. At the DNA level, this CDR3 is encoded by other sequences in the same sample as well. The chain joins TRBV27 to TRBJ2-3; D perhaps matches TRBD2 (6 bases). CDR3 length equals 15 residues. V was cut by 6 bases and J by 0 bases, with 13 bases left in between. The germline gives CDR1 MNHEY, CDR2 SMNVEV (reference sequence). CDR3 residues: CASRISGFSTDTQYF. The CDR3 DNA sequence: TGTGCCAGCAGGATAAGCGGGTTCAGCACAGATACGCAGTATTTT.

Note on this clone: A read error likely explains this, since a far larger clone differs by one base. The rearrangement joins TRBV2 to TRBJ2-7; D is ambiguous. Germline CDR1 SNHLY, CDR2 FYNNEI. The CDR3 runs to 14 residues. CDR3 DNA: TGTGCCAGCAGTGAGGGCAGCTACTCCTACGGGCAGTACTTC. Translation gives CASSEGSYSYGQYF.

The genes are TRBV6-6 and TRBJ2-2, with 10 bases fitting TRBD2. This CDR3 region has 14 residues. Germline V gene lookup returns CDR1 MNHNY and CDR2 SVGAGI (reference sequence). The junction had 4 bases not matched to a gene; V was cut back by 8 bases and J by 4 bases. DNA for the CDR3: TGTGCCAGCGGACTAGCGGATTTCACCGGGGAGCTGTTTTTT. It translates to CASGLADFTGELFF.

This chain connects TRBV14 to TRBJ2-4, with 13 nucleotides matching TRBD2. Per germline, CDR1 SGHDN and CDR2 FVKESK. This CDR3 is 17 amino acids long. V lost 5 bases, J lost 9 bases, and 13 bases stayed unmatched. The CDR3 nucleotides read TGTGCCAGCAGCTTACGGACTAGCGGGAGAAGGGGCGGCATTCAGTACTTC. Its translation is CASSLRTSGRRGGIQYF.

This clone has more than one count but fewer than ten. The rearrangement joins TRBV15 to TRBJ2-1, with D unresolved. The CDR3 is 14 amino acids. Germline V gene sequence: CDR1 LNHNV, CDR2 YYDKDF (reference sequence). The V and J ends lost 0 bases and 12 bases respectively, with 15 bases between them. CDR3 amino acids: CATSRDDAVGGQFF. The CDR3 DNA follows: TGTGCCACCAGCAGAGATGATGCGGTGGGTGGGCAGTTCTTC. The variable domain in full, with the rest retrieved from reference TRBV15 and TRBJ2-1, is DAMVIQNPRYQVTQFGKPVTLSCSQTLNHNVMYWYQQKSSQAPKLLFHYYDKDFNNEADTPDNFQSRRPNTSFCFLDIRSPGLGDTAMYLCATSRDDAVGGQFFGPGTRLTVL.

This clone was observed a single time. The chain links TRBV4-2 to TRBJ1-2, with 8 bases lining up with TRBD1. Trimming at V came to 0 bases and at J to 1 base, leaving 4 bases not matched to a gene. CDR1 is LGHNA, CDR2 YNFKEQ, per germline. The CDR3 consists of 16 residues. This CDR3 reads CASSQETGQVNYGYTF. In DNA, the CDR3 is TGTGCCAGCAGCCAAGAAACGGGACAGGTTAACTATGGCTACACCTTC.